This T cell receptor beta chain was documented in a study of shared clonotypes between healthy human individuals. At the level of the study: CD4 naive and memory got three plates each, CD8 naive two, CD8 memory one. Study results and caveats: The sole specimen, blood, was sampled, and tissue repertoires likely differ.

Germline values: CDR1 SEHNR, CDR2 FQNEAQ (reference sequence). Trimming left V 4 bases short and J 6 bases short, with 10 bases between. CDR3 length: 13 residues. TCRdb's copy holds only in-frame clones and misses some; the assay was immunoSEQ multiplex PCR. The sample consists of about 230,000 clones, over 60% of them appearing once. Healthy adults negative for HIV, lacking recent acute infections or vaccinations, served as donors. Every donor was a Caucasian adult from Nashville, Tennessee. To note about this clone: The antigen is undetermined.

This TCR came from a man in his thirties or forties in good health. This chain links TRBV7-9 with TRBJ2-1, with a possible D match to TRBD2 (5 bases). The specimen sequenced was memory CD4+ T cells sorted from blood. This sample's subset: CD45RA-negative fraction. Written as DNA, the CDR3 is TGTGCCAGCAGCTCGGACTGGGGCAATGAGCAGTTCTTC. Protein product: CASSSDWGNEQFF.